The clone carrying this T cell receptor beta chain was counted ten times or more. The data are from a study of prognosis after radiotherapy for stage I lung cancer. Germline V gene data show CDR1 as SGDLS and CDR2 as YYNGEE. The V and J ends lost 4 bases and 2 bases, in that order; junction bases with no gene match: 11. The CDR3 length is 17 residues. The study amplified the TCR beta CDR3 region from genomic DNA. This amplification was carried out by two rounds of multiplex PCR. Round one of PCR was performed, and it used primers specific to each TRBV and TRBJ gene. MiXCR, applied by TCRdb to the multiplex PCR reads, yields one record per CDR3 protein. Of some 28,000 distinct CDR3 sequences listed, 31% are singletons. Two separate time points each saw a draw of roughly 6 milliliters of peripheral blood.

This chain links TRBV9 with TRBJ2-5; 10 bases are shared with TRBD2. The sequences come from PBMCs, collected before or after stereotactic body radiation therapy (not recorded which). This sequence originates from a donor over 45 with non-small cell lung cancer. This chain's CDR3 is CASSSGGTSADQETQYF. Here the CDR3 DNA reads TGTGCCAGCAGCTCCGGGGGGACTAGCGCTGATCAAGAGACCCAGTACTTC.